The 20 T cell receptor beta chains reported below all come from one sample, sequenced in a study of cytomegalovirus exposure and HLA in healthy donors (TCRdb year 2017). Libraries were constructed by the immunoSEQ multiplex PCR assay. For the multiplex PCR, a mixture combining 60 forward primers for TCR Vbeta segments and 13 reverse primers for TCR Jbeta segments was used. Drawn from immuneACCESS, this table holds only the in-frame rearrangements with V and J called that TCRdb kept. Clones are partly lost; checked studies trace under half to an unresolved V gene and leave the rest unexplained. This sample lists tens of thousands of clones; about 70% were detected once. The top ten constitute more than 3% of the sample. Sequences were obtained from PBMCs. The origin of the receptors is a man younger than 30 in good health and CMV-seronegative.

The chain couples TRBV9 to TRBJ2-7; maybe TRBD2 (7 bases). The CDR3 consists of 15 residues. Germline CDR1 SGDLS, CDR2 YYNGEE. Trimming removed 0 bases at V and 4 bases at J, with 14 bases between. CDR3 loop: CASSVGAGEGYEQYF. DNA for the CDR3: TGTGCCAGCAGCGTAGGGGCAGGGGAGGGGTACGAGCAGTACTTC.

This sequence joins TRBV6-5 and TRBJ2-5; weak D call: TRBD1 (6 bases). Trimming stripped 7 bases from V and 1 base from J, with 13 bases between. Germline V lookup: CDR1 MNHEY, CDR2 SVGAGI. The CDR3 covers 14 residues. CDR3 in DNA: TGTGCCAGCAAGCAACAGGGCCGCCAAGAGACCCAGTACTTC. This sequence encodes CASKQQGRQETQYF.

This chain joins TRBV28 and TRBJ1-5; D call uncertain. CDR1 is MDHEN, CDR2 SYDVKM, per germline. This CDR3 region has 14 residues. Deletions cut 6 bases from V and 2 bases from J, with 11 bases between. Here the CDR3 reads CASRLPQGNQPQHF. CDR3 nucleotides: TGTGCCAGCAGGCTGCCCCAGGGCAATCAGCCCCAGCATTTT.

The V gene is TRBV6-5, the J gene TRBJ1-6; no clear D gene. The CDR3 loop spans 15 amino acids. V was pared by 2 bases and J by 9 bases, with 14 bases between. CDR1 and CDR2 (germline): MNHEY, SVGAGI. CDR3 residues: CASSYRAQSSSPLHF. CDR3 in DNA: TGTGCCAGCAGTTACCGAGCCCAAAGTAGTTCACCCCTCCACTTT.

V is TRBV9 and J is TRBJ1-2; 10 bases are a match to TRBD1. Germline CDR1 SGDLS, CDR2 YYNGEE. V trimming: 4 bases; J trimming: 0 bases; junction bases outside the gene matches: 12. The CDR3 sequence is 18 residues long. Here the CDR3 reads CASSLRPGQGLANYGYTF. In nucleotides, the CDR3 is TGTGCCAGCAGCCTACGGCCGGGACAGGGGCTAGCTAACTATGGCTACACCTTC.

V gene TRBV10-3 combines with J gene TRBJ2-3, with TRBD2 identical over 8 bases. This CDR3 is 16 amino acids long. V dropped 5 bases and J dropped 0; count of bases not matched to a gene: 7. Germline V gene lookup returns CDR1 ENHRY and CDR2 SYGVKD. The CDR3 sequence is CAISLGTRPSTDTQYF. In DNA form, the CDR3 reads TGTGCCATCAGTTTGGGGACTAGACCCAGCACAGATACGCAGTATTTT.

This clone occurred a few times. The CDR3 spells CASSERDRGLDEQYF. CDR3 coding DNA: TGTGCCAGCAGCGAACGAGACAGGGGGCTGGACGAGCAGTACTTC. The chain uses TRBV9 and TRBJ2-7, with 10 bases aligning to TRBD1. The V segment lost 3 bases and the J segment 5 bases; nucleotides outside the gene matches: 8. This CDR3 region has 15 residues. The germline V gene encodes CDR1 SGDLS and CDR2 YYNGEE.

As concerns this clone: Other DNA sequences of this sample code for an identical CDR3. The gene calls are TRBV10-2 and TRBJ1-2, with D perhaps TRBD1 (5 bases). V lost 1 base and J 4 bases, leaving 10 bases between the germline ends. The CDR3 consists of 14 residues. CDR1 is WSHSY, CDR2 SAAADI, per germline. The CDR3 is CASSELGLTYGYTF. CDR3 DNA sequence: TGCGCCAGCAGTGAGTTGGGGCTGACCTATGGCTACACCTTC.

This clone was picked up one time. This chain joins TRBV5-1 and TRBJ2-2; D may be TRBD1 (6 bases). V was cut by 3 bases and J by 2 bases, with 17 bases left in between. The CDR3 spans 17 residues. The V gene's germline CDR1 is SGHRS and CDR2 YFSETQ. The CDR3 protein is CASSSDPGQLNTGELFF. The CDR3 region has the DNA TGCGCCAGCAGCTCCGACCCCGGACAGTTAAACACCGGGGAGCTGTTTTTT.

The rearrangement joins TRBV28 to TRBJ2-1; TRBD1 matches 10 bases. J was trimmed by 4 bases and V by 5 bases; bases with no gene match: 2. CDR3 length equals 14 residues. Germline CDR1 MDHEN, CDR2 SYDVKM. The CDR3 is CASSRQGAYNEQFF. CDR3 coding DNA: TGTGCCAGCAGTCGACAGGGGGCGTACAATGAGCAGTTCTTC.

The chain carries TRBV4-2 and TRBJ2-3; no definite D call. The germline gives CDR1 LGHNA, CDR2 YNFKEQ. CDR3 length: 18 amino acids. V lost 0 bases and J lost 2, with 18 bases in between. DNA for the CDR3: TGTGCCAGCAGCCAAGATAACTATGGCTCCCAGACCACAGATACGCAGTATTTT. The encoded protein is CASSQDNYGSQTTDTQYF.

The chain carries TRBV5-1 and TRBJ2-1; 7 bases align to TRBD2. Germline CDR1 is SGHRS and CDR2 is YFSETQ. Trimming cost V 5 bases and J 0 bases; bases outside gene matches: 5. There are 15 residues in the CDR3. The CDR3 loop is CASRPGGLSYNEQFF. CDR3 in DNA: TGCGCCAGCAGGCCGGGGGGACTCTCCTACAATGAGCAGTTCTTC.

The genes are TRBV5-1 and TRBJ2-3; the match to TRBD1 covers 7 bases. Trimming removed 7 bases from V and 4 bases from J; junction bases left unmatched: 15. Looked up from germline, CDR1 is SGHRS and CDR2 is YFSETQ. There are 16 residues in the CDR3. This CDR3 reads CASRYLRGQRADTQYF. CDR3 in DNA: TGCGCCAGCCGTTATTTGAGGGGGCAGAGGGCAGATACGCAGTATTTT. Combining the CDR3 with reference TRBV5-1 and TRBJ2-3 gives the whole variable domain KAGVTQTPRYLIKTRGQQVTLSCSPISGHRSVSWYQQTPGQGLQFLFEYFSETQRNKGNFPGRFSGRQFSNSRSEMNVSTLELGDSALYLCASRYLRGQRADTQYFGPGTRLTVL.

This clone was seen only a few times. The J gene is TRBJ2-5, the V gene TRBV18; TRBD2 agrees at 13 bases. J lost 4 bases, V lost 5 bases, and 4 bases had no gene match. The CDR3 sequence is 15 residues long. Germline V gives CDR1 KGHSH, CDR2 LQKENI. The CDR3, as DNA: TGTGCCAGCTCATCGGGACTAGCGGGGTTAGAGACCCAGTACTTC. It codes for CASSSGLAGLETQYF.

The rearrangement joins TRBV6-1 to TRBJ1-5, with unresolved D. Germline CDR1 MNHNS, CDR2 SASEGT. The V end lost 5 bases, the J end lost 0 bases, and 11 bases lay between the germline ends. CDR3 length: 15 amino acids. Here the CDR3 reads CASSLRGDSNQPQHF. The DNA for the CDR3 is TGTGCCAGCAGTCTACGCGGGGATAGCAATCAGCCCCAGCATTTT.

The chain has TRBV4-3 and TRBJ2-5; no clear D. CDR3 size: 14 residues. Germline V lookup: CDR1 LGHNA, CDR2 YSLEER. Between the trimmed V and J ends, which lost 1 base and 1 base, there was a span of 7 bases. CDR3: CASSQGLTQETQYF. CDR3 DNA sequence: TGCGCCAGCAGCCAAGGACTGACCCAAGAGACCCAGTACTTC.

The chain has TRBV9 and TRBJ1-1; TRBD1 is a possible D gene (5 bases). V lost 3 bases and J lost 3, with 12 bases in between. The germline gives CDR1 SGDLS, CDR2 YYNGEE. This CDR3 is 14 amino acids long. The CDR3 DNA is TGTGCCAGCAGCGCCCAGGGTCTGGACACTGAAGCTTTCTTT. Translating gives CASSAQGLDTEAFF.

The chain carries TRBV11-2 and TRBJ2-7, with 8 bases fitting TRBD1. Per the germline V gene, CDR1 is SGHAT and CDR2 is FQNNGV. The CDR3 has 14 residues. Trimming removed 5 bases from V and 1 base from J; junction bases left unmatched: 4. In DNA, the CDR3 is TGTGCCAGCAGCCGACAGGGGAGATCCTACGAGCAGTACTTC. Residues: CASSRQGRSYEQYF.

Regarding this clone: Other DNA sequences in the sample encode the same CDR3. The V call is TRBV11-2, the J call TRBJ2-7; D ambiguous. Germline V lookup: CDR1 SGHAT, CDR2 FQNNGV. The CDR3 sequence is 11 residues long. V was pared by 1 base and J by 6 bases, with 4 bases between. The CDR3 coding sequence is TGTGCCAGCAGCTTAGTGAGCGAGCAGTACTTC. Protein product: CASSLVSEQYF.

Only a few counts were recorded for this clone. The V and J genes are TRBV27 and TRBJ2-6; no firm D call. The germline V gene has CDR1 MNHEY and CDR2 SMNVEV (reference sequence). This CDR3 is built from 15 residues. The ends were cut back, 0 bases at V and 4 bases at J, with 7 bases in the middle. The CDR3 DNA is TGTGCCAGCAGTTTATCTCAGTCGGGGGCCAACGTCCTGACTTTC. This translates into CASSLSQSGANVLTF.